Below, one TCR beta chain is given with its context. Its matching antigen is unknown. This CDR3 is 13 amino acids long. The germline CDR1 and CDR2 sequences are SGHTA and FQGNSA. Trimming left V 8 bases short and J 5 bases short, with 15 bases between. According to the study, genomic DNA was the template for TCR beta VDJ and CDR3 profiling. MiXCR, run by TCRdb on the reads, gives a single entry per CDR3 protein. The sample holds around 200,000 distinct CDR3 sequences, approximately 50% seen once. The sample comes from a study of CD8+CD57+ T cells in acquired aplastic anemia. Study context: When averaged, DNA from sorted CD4+ and CD8+ cells came to approximately 3.2 ug. Mean read depth for CD4+ cells from healthy donors was roughly 11 million.

Study-wide findings and caveats: Patients versus controls showed no significant CD8+ Simpson's diversity difference. Overlap between patients and controls comprised 25 to 30 CD8+ CDR3 sequences.

The specimen sequenced was sorted CD4+, CD8+, or CD8+CD57+ T cells (not recorded which) from PBMCs. The V call is TRBV7-2, the J call TRBJ2-5; D may match TRBD1 or TRBD2 (6 bases each). The sequence was collected from a human donor in good health, serving as a control. The CDR3 DNA reads as TGTGCCAGCGGCAAGGGGGGCCGGGAGACCCAGTACTTC. It codes for CASGKGGRETQYF.